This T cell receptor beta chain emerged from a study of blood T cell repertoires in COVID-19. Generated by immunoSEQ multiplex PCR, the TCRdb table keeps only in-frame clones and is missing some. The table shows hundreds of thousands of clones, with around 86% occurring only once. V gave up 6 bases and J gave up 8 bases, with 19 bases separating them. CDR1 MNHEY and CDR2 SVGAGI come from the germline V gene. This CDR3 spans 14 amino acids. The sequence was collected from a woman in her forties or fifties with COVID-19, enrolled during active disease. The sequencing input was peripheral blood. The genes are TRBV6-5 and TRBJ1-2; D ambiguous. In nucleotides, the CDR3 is TGTGCCAGCAGATTGCCGACCGCCGCGGGGGGCTACACCTTC. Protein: CASRLPTAAGGYTF.